The 21 T cell receptor beta chains in this list originate from one sample, sequenced in a study of cytomegalovirus exposure and HLA in healthy donors. PCR amplification relied on 60 Vbeta primers (plus 13 Jbeta primers). The method was immunoSEQ multiplex PCR; TCRdb's version includes in-frame clones alone and lacks a portion of them. Its clone listing holds roughly 55,000 clones. The sample was PBMCs. The receptors originated from a woman in her forties or fifties in good health and CMV-seropositive.

The chain has TRBV18 and TRBJ2-5; D is ambiguous. Germline V gene data show CDR1 as KGHSH and CDR2 as LQKENI. The CDR3 is made up of 14 amino acids. V gave up 0 bases and J gave up 1 base, with 6 bases separating them. The CDR3 region is CASSPPFSQETQYF. The CDR3 region has the DNA TGTGCCAGCTCACCACCCTTCAGCCAAGAGACCCAGTACTTC.

The CDR3 bases are TGTGCCTGGAGTGTGGGGACAGATACCGGGGAGCTGTTTTTT. It translates to CAWSVGTDTGELFF. The chain combines TRBV30 with TRBJ2-2, with 7 bases aligning to TRBD1. The CDR3 is 14 residues long. Germline-derived CDR1 and CDR2 are GTSNPN and SVGIG (reference sequence). The J segment lost 5 bases and the V segment lost 0 bases, leaving 3 bases of the junction unmatched. Complete variable domain (other parts from reference TRBV30 and TRBJ2-2): SQTIHQWPATLVQPVGSPLSLECTVEGTSNPNLYWYRQAAGRGLQLLFYSVGIGQISSEVPQNLSASRPQDRQFILSSKKLLLSDSGFYLCAWSVGTDTGELFFGEGSRLTVL.

The V call is TRBV30, the J call TRBJ1-1; D unclear. Germline CDR1 reads GTSNPN; CDR2 reads SVGIG (reference sequence). This CDR3 spans 12 amino acids. V was cut by 4 bases and J by 6 bases, with 12 bases left in between. The DNA of the CDR3 is TGTGCCTGGATTGGCAGGAGGGCTGAAGCTTTCTTT. As protein: CAWIGRRAEAFF.

This sequence joins TRBV19 and TRBJ2-7; 9 bases line up with TRBD1. CDR3 size: 17 residues. The trim removed 5 bases at V and 9 bases at J, leaving 20 bases unmatched. Per the germline V gene, CDR1 is LNHDA and CDR2 is SQIVND (reference sequence). For the CDR3, the DNA is TGTGCCAGTAGTCCGAAAACCGGACAGGGGCCACCGCTACGGCAGTACTTC. Translation gives CASSPKTGQGPPLRQYF.

The V and J genes are TRBV18 and TRBJ2-3; a weak D match, TRBD2 (6 bases). CDR3 length equals 17 residues. Germline assignment: CDR1 KGHSH and CDR2 LQKENI. V was clipped by 3 bases and J by 6 bases, with 22 bases between them. The CDR3 DNA is TGTGCCAGCTCACCCGATTGGAGTGCGGGGTGGTCCGATACGCAGTATTTT. This gives the protein CASSPDWSAGWSDTQYF.

The rearrangement links TRBV28 to TRBJ2-6; TRBD1 aligns across 8 bases. This CDR3 has 17 residues. Losses at the gene ends were 6 bases for V and 1 base for J; bases not matched to a gene: 8. Germline values: CDR1 MDHEN, CDR2 SYDVKM. This CDR3 reads CASSPGQGRSGANVLTF. Written as DNA, the CDR3 is TGTGCCAGCAGCCCCGGACAGGGTAGATCTGGGGCCAACGTCCTGACTTTC.

The chain carries TRBV28 and TRBJ2-1, with a weak D call TRBD1 (5 bases). V was clipped by 2 bases and J by 11 bases, with 13 bases between them. CDR1 MDHEN and CDR2 SYDVKM come from the germline V gene. The CDR3 spans 13 residues. The chain's CDR3 is CASSLTAQGKQFF. The CDR3 DNA is TGTGCCAGCAGTTTAACCGCGCAGGGAAAGCAGTTCTTC.

The V and J genes are TRBV5-1 and TRBJ2-5, with TRBD1 as a possible D gene (6 bases). Trimming cost V 4 bases and J 2 bases, with 12 bases left between them. Germline V lookup: CDR1 SGHRS, CDR2 YFSETQ. The CDR3 covers 14 residues. CDR3 DNA sequence: TGCGCCAGCAGCCGTGGGACATCACAAGAGACCCAGTACTTC. Protein: CASSRGTSQETQYF.

This clone is called medium-sized based on its frequency. The CDR3 DNA reads as TGCGCCAGCAGCCAAGAATCGAGGGCAAGTTCTGGAAACACCATATATTTT. Its translation: CASSQESRASSGNTIYF. The chain employs TRBV4-3 and TRBJ1-3; no reliable D call. V lost 0 bases and J lost 1, with 13 bases in between. CDR1 LGHNA and CDR2 YSLEER come from the germline V gene. This CDR3 contains 17 residues.

The chain couples TRBV28 to TRBJ2-5; TRBD2 matches 16 bases. The trim removed 5 bases at V and 6 bases at J, leaving 9 bases unmatched. This CDR3 is built from 17 residues. CDR1 is MDHEN and CDR2 is SYDVKM in the germline V gene. The DNA for the CDR3 is TGTGCCAGCAGTACAGGGACTAGCGGGAGGGTAGTACAGACCCAGTACTTC. It yields the protein CASSTGTSGRVVQTQYF. Combining the CDR3 with reference TRBV28 and TRBJ2-5 gives the whole variable domain DVKVTQSSRYLVKRTGEKVFLECVQDMDHENMFWYRQDPGLGLRLIYFSYDVKMKEKGDIPEGYSVSREKKERFSLILESASTNQTSMYLCASSTGTSGRVVQTQYFGPGTRLLVL.

CDR3 sequence: CASSLDGTGSNQPQHF. The DNA for the CDR3 is TGTGCCAGCAGCTTAGATGGGACAGGGAGCAATCAGCCCCAGCATTTT. V is TRBV7-2 and J is TRBJ1-5; 9 nucleotides agree with TRBD1. From germline, CDR1 is SGHTA and CDR2 FQGNSA. V was pared by 1 base and J by 1 base, with 2 bases of the junction left unmatched. CDR3 length: 16 amino acids. The full variable domain, its missing parts supplied by reference TRBV7-2 and TRBJ1-5, is GAGVSQSPSNKVTEKGKDVELRCDPISGHTALYWYRQSLGQGLEFLIYFQGNSAPDKSGLPSDRFSAERTGGSVSTLTIQRTQQEDSAVYLCASSLDGTGSNQPQHFGDGTRLSIL.

The rearrangement links TRBV6-5 to TRBJ2-7, with no clear D. With 1 base removed from V and 2 bases from J, the gap between germline ends came to 15 bases. Per germline, CDR1 MNHEY and CDR2 SVGAGI. This CDR3 region has 16 residues. The CDR3 is CASSYLARPDPYEQYF. For the CDR3, the DNA is TGTGCCAGCAGTTACTTAGCACGGCCAGACCCCTACGAGCAGTACTTC.

V and J are TRBV29-1 and TRBJ2-7; TRBD2 matches at 9 bases. J was trimmed by 3 bases and V by 5 bases; bases with no gene match: 11. Germline lookup yields CDR1 SQVTM and CDR2 ANQGSEA. The CDR3 totals 15 residues. The CDR3 here is CSVKGLAGYRYEQYF. As DNA, the CDR3 is TGCAGCGTTAAGGGGCTAGCGGGATACCGCTACGAGCAGTACTTC.

Worth noting for this clone: Other DNA sequences of this sample code for an identical CDR3. The V gene is TRBV9, the J gene TRBJ2-3, with D hard to call. Trimming took off 0 bases at V and 1 base at J, with 6 bases between the two ends. The CDR3 consists of 14 residues. Germline CDR1 reads SGDLS; CDR2 reads YYNGEE. CDR3 sequence: CASSVVSGTDTQYF. The CDR3 coding sequence is TGTGCCAGCAGCGTAGTATCCGGCACAGATACGCAGTATTTT.

The genes are TRBV29-1 and TRBJ1-1; tentative D call: TRBD1 (6 bases). The CDR3 is 16 amino acids. The V and J ends lost 7 bases and 0 bases respectively, with 21 bases between them. The germline V gene has CDR1 SQVTM and CDR2 ANQGSEA. CDR3 in amino acids: CSALGQGKFMNTEAFF. DNA of the CDR3: TGCAGCGCGTTGGGGCAGGGGAAGTTCATGAACACTGAAGCTTTCTTT. Together with reference TRBV29-1 and TRBJ1-1, the CDR3 gives the full variable domain: SAVISQKPSRDICQRGTSLTIQCQVDSQVTMMFWYRQQPGQSLTLIATANQGSEATYESGFVIDKFPISRPNLTFSTLTVSNMSPEDSSIYLCSALGQGKFMNTEAFFGQGTRLTVV.

Comments on this clone: The junction shows a germline mismatch at one end, possibly a read error. The J gene is TRBJ2-5, the V gene TRBV5-4, with D hard to call. CDR3 length: 12 amino acids. Germline assignment: CDR1 SGHNT and CDR2 YYREEE (reference sequence). The chain's CDR3 is CASSLSQKTQYF. The CDR3 DNA sequence: TGTGCCAGCAGCTTGTCCCAAAAGACCCAGTACTTC.

This rearrangement joins TRBV4-2 to TRBJ1-1; possibly TRBD1 for D (5 bases). Germline loops: CDR1 LGHNA, CDR2 YNFKEQ. V shed 0 bases and J shed 1 base, with 15 bases lying between them. CDR3 length: 17 residues. The CDR3 spells CASSQDLGRHRNTEAFF. The CDR3 nucleotides read TGTGCCAGCAGCCAAGATCTGGGGCGGCACCGGAACACTGAAGCTTTCTTT.

V usage is TRBV27 and J usage is TRBJ2-3, with 12 bases that match TRBD2. Trimming at V came to 4 bases and at J to 6 bases, leaving 2 bases not matched to a gene. Germline V CDR1 and CDR2: MNHEY, SMNVEV (reference sequence). The CDR3 spans 14 residues. The CDR3 is CASSSSGGADTQYF. The DNA of the CDR3 is TGTGCCAGCAGTTCTAGCGGGGGGGCGGATACGCAGTATTTT.

This chain links TRBV4-2 with TRBJ2-1, with 9 bases aligning to TRBD2. With 1 base clipped from V and 9 bases from J, the junction kept 13 bases outside the gene matches. Germline values: CDR1 LGHNA, CDR2 YNFKEQ. The CDR3 contains 17 residues. The CDR3 bases are TGTGCCAGCAGCCAAGGTGTTAGCGGGAGCTTCTCGGGTGAGCAGTTCTTC. It yields the protein CASSQGVSGSFSGEQFF.

The chain joins TRBV18 to TRBJ1-1; 9 nucleotides align to TRBD1. V shed 2 bases, J shed 4 bases, and the junction held 5 bases outside the gene matches. The germline CDR1 and CDR2 sequences are KGHSH and LQKENI. This CDR3 is 15 amino acids long. CDR3 DNA: TGTGCCAGCTCACCAACAGGGGGCCTAGGCACTGAAGCTTTCTTT. It is translated as CASSPTGGLGTEAFF.

This sequence joins TRBV28 and TRBJ2-3; 9 bases fit TRBD1. The CDR3 spans 15 residues. V gave up 2 bases and J gave up 0 bases; unmatched junction bases: 0. Germline V lookup: CDR1 MDHEN, CDR2 SYDVKM. The CDR3: CASSLGTGSTDTQYF. Written as DNA, the CDR3 is TGTGCCAGCAGTTTAGGGACAGGGAGCACAGATACGCAGTATTTT.